Below, 16 T cell receptor beta chains from the same sample are listed, as sequenced in a study of T cell repertoires in cytomegalovirus infection. TCRdb re-derived calls from the reads in MiXCR, one entry per CDR3 protein. The table includes about 740,000 distinct CDR3 sequences, 35% to 45% detected once. Sample: PBMCs. These TCRs come from a human donor in good health (CMV status not recorded). Some clones in this sample may be carry-over from other donors' samples.

This clonotype was counted between two and nine times. The chain employs TRBV28 and TRBJ2-1; no clear D gene. CDR1 is MDHEN, CDR2 SYDVKM, per germline. This CDR3 comprises 15 residues. The V gene lost 6 bases and the J gene lost 0 bases, with 12 bases spanning the gap. The CDR3 DNA reads TGTGCCAGCAGCCTGACTTTTGGCTCCTACAATGAGCAGTTCTTC. Its protein product is CASSLTFGSYNEQFF.

The chain links TRBV27 to TRBJ2-7, with 7 positions matching TRBD2. V dropped 6 bases and J dropped 5; count of bases not matched to a gene: 7. Per germline, CDR1 MNHEY and CDR2 SMNVEV (reference sequence). This CDR3 spans 13 amino acids. The CDR3, as DNA: TGTGCCAGCAGACGACTAGCTTCCCACGAGCAGTACTTC. Translating gives CASRRLASHEQYF.

This chain joins TRBV12-3 or TRBV12-4 and TRBJ2-7; tentatively, D is TRBD2 (6 bases). Deletions cut 4 bases from V and 3 bases from J, with 13 bases between. The CDR3 has 14 residues. DNA for the CDR3: TGTGCCAGCAGTTCACCGGGACTGCTCTACGAGCAGTACTTC. As protein: CASSSPGLLYEQYF.

The chain recombines TRBV20-1 with TRBJ1-5; 9 bases map to TRBD1. Germline CDR1 reads DFQATT; CDR2 reads SNEGSKA (reference sequence). There are 14 residues in the CDR3. V gave up 4 bases and J gave up 6 bases; unmatched junction bases: 7. Written as DNA, the CDR3 is TGCAGTGCTATAATACAGGGGGCCGGTCAGCCCCAGCATTTT. This sequence encodes CSAIIQGAGQPQHF.

The sample holds one count of this clonotype. The J gene is TRBJ2-1, the V gene TRBV24-1; D gene uncertain. Per the germline V gene, CDR1 is KGHDR and CDR2 is SFDVKD. This CDR3 comprises 14 residues. Trimming shortened V by 4 bases and J by 7 bases, and 13 bases separated the two germline ends. The CDR3 DNA reads TGTGCCACCAGTGAAACAAGTTTGGGAAATGAGCAGTTCTTC. Its translation: CATSETSLGNEQFF.

In this sample, this clonotype turned up a few times. Here the CDR3 reads CAISESKASGELFF. Written as DNA, the CDR3 is TGTGCCATCAGTGAGTCGAAGGCGTCCGGGGAGCTGTTTTTT. The chain is built from TRBV10-3 and TRBJ2-2; no clear D. The germline V gene has CDR1 ENHRY and CDR2 SYGVKD. V lost 0 bases to trimming and J lost 6 bases, with 8 bases between them. The CDR3 consists of 14 residues.

The rearrangement links TRBV6-5 to TRBJ1-2; D uncertain. This CDR3 region has 17 residues. CDR1 and CDR2 (germline): MNHEY, SVGAGI. V was cut by 0 bases and J by 3 bases, with 17 bases left in between. The CDR3, as DNA: TGTGCCAGCAGTTACTCCAGAAGGTCTCACCCCCACTATGGCTACACCTTC. Translating it yields CASSYSRRSHPHYGYTF.

The CDR3 loop reads CAVPKRQLSSYNSPLHF. CDR3 coding DNA: TGTGCCGTCCCCAAGAGACAGTTGAGCTCCTATAATTCACCCCTCCACTTT. J is TRBJ1-6 and V is TRBV28, with D possibly being TRBD1 (5 bases). The CDR3 extends over 17 amino acids. The V end lost 11 bases, the J end lost 0 bases, and 20 bases lay between the germline ends. The V gene's germline CDR1 is MDHEN and CDR2 SYDVKM.

This clonotype was recorded a few times. The chain has TRBV10-3 and TRBJ2-7; no reliable D call. V shed 6 bases and J shed 5 bases, with 11 bases lying between them. The CDR3 has 12 residues. Germline lookup yields CDR1 ENHRY and CDR2 SYGVKD. Here the CDR3 DNA reads TGTGCCATCAGAAAGGATATGGACGAGCAGTACTTC. Translated: CAIRKDMDEQYF.

J is TRBJ2-2 and V is TRBV7-2; D unresolved. V shed 1 base and J shed 6 bases, with 12 bases lying between them. The CDR3 spans 15 residues. Per the germline V gene, CDR1 is SGHTA and CDR2 is FQGNSA. In nucleotides, the CDR3 is TGTGCCAGCAGCTTAGGGATAGGGATTCCCGGGGAGCTGTTTTTT. It encodes CASSLGIGIPGELFF.

This clonotype was detected ten times or more. V gene TRBV7-2 combines with J gene TRBJ1-2; 7 bases are a match to TRBD1. The V gene's germline CDR1 is SGHTA and CDR2 FQGNSA. The CDR3 runs 15 residues. V dropped 1 base and J dropped 1; count of bases not matched to a gene: 3. CDR3 in amino acids: CASSLVGQLNYGYTF. The CDR3 DNA reads TGTGCCAGCAGCTTAGTGGGACAGCTTAACTATGGCTACACCTTC.

This chain joins TRBV12-3 or TRBV12-4 and TRBJ2-5; 10 bases agree with TRBD2. There are 15 residues in the CDR3. The V and J ends lost 6 bases and 4 bases, in that order; junction bases with no gene match: 8. The CDR3, as DNA: TGTGCCAGCAGGAGGACGCGGACTAGCGGAGAGACCCAGTACTTC. Translating gives CASRRTRTSGETQYF.

The rearrangement uses TRBV12-3 or TRBV12-4 and TRBJ2-7; 9 bases agree with TRBD1. J lost 5 bases, V lost 7 bases, and 12 bases had no gene match. The CDR3 totals 15 residues. This chain's CDR3 is CASTQGQGRVDEQYF. The DNA for the CDR3 is TGTGCCAGCACCCAGGGACAGGGAAGGGTCGACGAGCAGTACTTC.

There are a few counts of this clonotype. This chain uses TRBV28 with TRBJ1-5; a weak D match, TRBD1 (5 bases). Trimming shortened V by 5 bases and J by 4 bases, and 21 bases separated the two germline ends. The CDR3 covers 17 residues. The V gene's germline CDR1 is MDHEN and CDR2 SYDVKM. This chain's CDR3 is CASSIPGGVGPNQPQHF. For the CDR3, the DNA is TGTGCCAGCAGTATTCCGGGGGGGGTTGGCCCTAATCAGCCCCAGCATTTT.

V gene TRBV2 combines with J gene TRBJ1-2; unclear D gene. V was pared by 3 bases and J by 2 bases, with 10 bases between. Germline V gene lookup returns CDR1 SNHLY and CDR2 FYNNEI. There are 14 residues in the CDR3. The CDR3, as DNA: TGTGCCAGCAGTGAGTGGAGAACCAACTATGGCTACACCTTC. It codes for CASSEWRTNYGYTF.

This clonotype was counted between two and nine times. The CDR3 DNA reads as TGTGCCAGCAGCTCATTGACAGGCTCGAACACCGGGGAGCTGTTTTTT. This sequence encodes CASSSLTGSNTGELFF. The rearrangement joins TRBV7-8 to TRBJ2-2, with D perhaps matching TRBD1 (6 bases). The CDR3 totals 16 residues. The ends were cut back, 4 bases at V and 0 bases at J, with 12 bases in the middle. Per the germline V gene, CDR1 is SGHVS and CDR2 is FQNEAQ.